The TCR beta chain under discussion was sequenced for a study of cytomegalovirus exposure and HLA in healthy donors. Study at large: There were nearly 120 million unique TCR beta sequences, drawn from some 180 million T cells, in an earlier analysis.

Both 60 Vbeta primers and 13 Jbeta primers went into the PCR. The data were produced by immunoSEQ multiplex PCR, yet TCRdb's version contains in-frame clones alone and is incomplete. The sample table includes some 46,000 clones. Healthy donors of bone marrow made up the group. The sample consisted of PBMCs. The source of this sequence is a woman aged 25 to 39 in good health and CMV-seronegative.

Here the CDR3 DNA reads TGTGCCAGCAGCCCTCGGGACAGCAGCACAGATACGCAGTATTTT. Its protein is CASSPRDSSTDTQYF. J is TRBJ2-3 and V is TRBV11-3, with 7 bases aligning to TRBD1. Germline values: CDR1 SGHNT, CDR2 YENEEA. With 5 bases clipped from V and 0 bases from J, the junction kept 5 bases outside the gene matches. The CDR3 contains 15 residues.